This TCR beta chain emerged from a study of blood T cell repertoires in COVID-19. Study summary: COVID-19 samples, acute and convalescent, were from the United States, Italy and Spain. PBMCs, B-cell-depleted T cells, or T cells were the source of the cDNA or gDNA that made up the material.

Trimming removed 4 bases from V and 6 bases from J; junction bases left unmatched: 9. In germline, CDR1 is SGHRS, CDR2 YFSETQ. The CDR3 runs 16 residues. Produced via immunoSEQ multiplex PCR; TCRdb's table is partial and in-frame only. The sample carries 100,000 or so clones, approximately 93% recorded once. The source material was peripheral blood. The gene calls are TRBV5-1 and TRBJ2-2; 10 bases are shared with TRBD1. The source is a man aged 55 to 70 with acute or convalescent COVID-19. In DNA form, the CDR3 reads TGCGCCAGCAGCGCGCCCCGGGACAGGGGCCCCGGGGAGCTGTTTTTT. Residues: CASSAPRDRGPGELFF.